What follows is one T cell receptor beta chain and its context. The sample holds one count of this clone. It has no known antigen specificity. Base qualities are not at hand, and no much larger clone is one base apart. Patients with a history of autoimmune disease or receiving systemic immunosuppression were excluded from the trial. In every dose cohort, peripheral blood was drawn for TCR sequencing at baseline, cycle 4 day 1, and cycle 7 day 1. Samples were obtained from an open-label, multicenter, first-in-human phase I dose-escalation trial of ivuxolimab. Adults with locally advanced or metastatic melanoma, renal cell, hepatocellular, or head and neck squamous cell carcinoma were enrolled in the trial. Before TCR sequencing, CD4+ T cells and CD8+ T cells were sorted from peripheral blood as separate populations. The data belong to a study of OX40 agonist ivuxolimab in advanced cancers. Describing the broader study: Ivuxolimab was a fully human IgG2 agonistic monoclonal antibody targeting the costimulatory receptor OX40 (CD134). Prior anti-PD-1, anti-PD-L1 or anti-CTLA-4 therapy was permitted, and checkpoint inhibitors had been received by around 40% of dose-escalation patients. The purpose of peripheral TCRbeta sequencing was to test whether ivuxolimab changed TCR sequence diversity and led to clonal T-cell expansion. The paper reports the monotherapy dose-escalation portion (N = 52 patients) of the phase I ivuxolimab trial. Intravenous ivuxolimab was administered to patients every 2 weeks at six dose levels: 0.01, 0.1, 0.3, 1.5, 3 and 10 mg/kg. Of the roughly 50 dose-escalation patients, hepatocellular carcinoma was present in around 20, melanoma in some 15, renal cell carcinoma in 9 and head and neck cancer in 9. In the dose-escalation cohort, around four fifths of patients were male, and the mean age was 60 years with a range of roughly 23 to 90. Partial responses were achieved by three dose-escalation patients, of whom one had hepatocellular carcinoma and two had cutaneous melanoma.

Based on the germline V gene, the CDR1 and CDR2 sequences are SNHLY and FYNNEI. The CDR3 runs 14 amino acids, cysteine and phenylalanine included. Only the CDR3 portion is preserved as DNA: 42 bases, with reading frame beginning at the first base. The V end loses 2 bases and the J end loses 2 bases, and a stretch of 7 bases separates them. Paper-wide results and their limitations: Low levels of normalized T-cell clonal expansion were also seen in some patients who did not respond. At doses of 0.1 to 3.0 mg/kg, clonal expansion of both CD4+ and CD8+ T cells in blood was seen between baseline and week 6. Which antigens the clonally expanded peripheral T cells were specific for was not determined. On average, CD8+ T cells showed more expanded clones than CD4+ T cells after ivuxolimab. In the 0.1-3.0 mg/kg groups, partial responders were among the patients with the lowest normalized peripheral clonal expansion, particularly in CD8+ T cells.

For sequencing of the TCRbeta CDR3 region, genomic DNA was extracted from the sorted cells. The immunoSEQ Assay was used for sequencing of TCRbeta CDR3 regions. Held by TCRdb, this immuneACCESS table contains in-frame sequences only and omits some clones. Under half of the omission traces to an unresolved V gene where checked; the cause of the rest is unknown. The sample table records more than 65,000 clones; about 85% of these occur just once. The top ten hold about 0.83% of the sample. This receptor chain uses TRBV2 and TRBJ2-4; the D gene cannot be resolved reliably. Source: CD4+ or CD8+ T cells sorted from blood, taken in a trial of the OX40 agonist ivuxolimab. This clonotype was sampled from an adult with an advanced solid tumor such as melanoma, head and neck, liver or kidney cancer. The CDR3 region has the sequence CASSEQGTKNIQYF. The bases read TGTGCCAGCAGTGAACAAGGTACCAAAAACATTCAGTACTTC. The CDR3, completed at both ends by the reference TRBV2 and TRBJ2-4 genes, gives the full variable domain EPEVTQTPSHQVTQMGQEVILRCVPISNHLYFYWYRQILGQKVEFLVSFYNNEISEKSEIFDDQFSVERPDGSNFTLKIRSTKLEDSAMYFCASSEQGTKNIQYFGAGTRLSVL.